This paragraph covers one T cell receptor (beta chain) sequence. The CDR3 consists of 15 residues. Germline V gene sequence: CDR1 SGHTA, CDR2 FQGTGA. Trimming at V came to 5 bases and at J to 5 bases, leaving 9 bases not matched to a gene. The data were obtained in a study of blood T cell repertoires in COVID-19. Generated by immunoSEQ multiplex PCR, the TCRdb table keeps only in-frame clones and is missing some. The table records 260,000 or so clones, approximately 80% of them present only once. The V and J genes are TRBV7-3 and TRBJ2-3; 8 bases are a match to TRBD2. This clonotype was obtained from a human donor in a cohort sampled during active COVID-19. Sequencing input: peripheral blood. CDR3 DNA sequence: TGTGCCAGCAGCGATAGCGGGAATCAAGGAGATACGCAGTATTTT. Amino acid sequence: CASSDSGNQGDTQYF.